Listed below are T cell receptor beta chains from one sample, sequenced in a study of cytomegalovirus exposure and HLA in healthy donors. Sequencing was performed with immunoSEQ multiplex PCR; in TCRdb, only in-frame clones are kept and a portion is missing. The table has around 220,000 clones, around nine tenths seen once. What was sequenced was PBMCs. The source is a woman aged 18-29 years in good health and CMV-seronegative. The conserved cysteine and the conserved F or W are not part of the CDR3 here. Each record gives: J gene, V gene, CDR3 protein.

TRBJ1-3 TRBV30 AFQTTGAGNTIY
TRBJ2-3 TRBV11-2 ASSHPSGRGTDTQY
TRBJ1-5 TRBV4-1 ASSQPPGQGGQPQH
TRBJ2-5 TRBV4-3 ASSCPPTEAGETQY
TRBJ2-7 TRBV9 ASSGTSGTYEQY
TRBJ1-5 TRBV10-3 AISGTADSNQPQH
TRBJ2-1 TRBV9 ASSLGQGFTPYNEQF
TRBJ2-7 TRBV29-1 SVEVPGQGAYEQY
TRBJ2-1 TRBV27 ASSLSGAGGHYSYNEQF
TRBJ2-7 TRBV4-1 ASSLPGLSYEQY
TRBJ2-1 TRBV27 ASSFQKVSSYNEQF
TRBJ2-7 TRBV5-5 ASSFGEEPHSPYEQY
TRBJ2-7 TRBV15 ATSRDWGGLRNYEQY
TRBJ2-5 TRBV9 ASSVNVHGVETQY
TRBJ1-4 TRBV4-1 ASSPGDRAEKLF
TRBJ1-1 TRBV27 ASSFRRDRTEAF
TRBJ2-1 TRBV11-2 ASSLVALQGKVQF
TRBJ1-1 TRBV5-1 ASSWGVNQGNTEAF
TRBJ2-2 TRBV4-2 ASSRLAGENTGELF